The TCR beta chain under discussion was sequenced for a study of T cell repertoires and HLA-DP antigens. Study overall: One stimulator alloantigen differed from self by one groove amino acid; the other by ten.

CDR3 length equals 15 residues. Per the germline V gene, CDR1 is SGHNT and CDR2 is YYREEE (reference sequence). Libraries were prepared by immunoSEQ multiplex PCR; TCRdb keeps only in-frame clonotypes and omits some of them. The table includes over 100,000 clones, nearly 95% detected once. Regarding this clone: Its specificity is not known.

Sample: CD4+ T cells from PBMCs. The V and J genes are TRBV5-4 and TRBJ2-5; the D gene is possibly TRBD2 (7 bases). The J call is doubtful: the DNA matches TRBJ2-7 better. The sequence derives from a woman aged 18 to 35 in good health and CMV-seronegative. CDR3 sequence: CASSTPAGASYEQYF. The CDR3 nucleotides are TGTGCCAGCAGCACCCCCGCGGGGGCCTCCTACGAGCAGTACTTC.